Listed below are T cell receptor beta chains from one sample, sequenced in a study of T cell repertoires in cytomegalovirus infection. These receptors lack a known antigen. Each CDR3 protein is one row after TCRdb ran MiXCR on the reads. The sample shows 570,000 or so distinct CDR3 sequences, approximately 40% of them seen only once. Sequences were derived from cultured PBMCs, sampled from culture after CMV antigen stimulation. Source of these receptors: a human donor in good health (CMV status not recorded). Some clones in this sample may be carry-over from other donors' samples. CDR3s include the opening cysteine and the closing phenylalanine or tryptophan. Fields, in order: clone size, V gene, J gene, D gene, CDR3 DNA, CDR3 protein. The D gene is left open where the match is weak. The listing skips clone size in some rows; elsewhere it reads once, few, many or a size class.

-	TRBV6-8	TRBJ2-3	-	TGTGCCAGCAGATTAGGACGTTCCTACACAGATACGCAGTATTTT	CASRLGRSYTDTQYF
few	TRBV28	TRBJ1-1	-	TGTGCCAGCAGTAAACAACCGAACACTGAAGCTTTCTTT	CASSKQPNTEAFF
-	TRBV10-3	TRBJ1-2	-	TGTGCCATCAGGGAAGGGGTGTCGGCGGGTATTAATGGCTACACCTTC	CAIREGVSAGINGYTF
-	TRBV20-1	TRBJ2-3	-	TGCAGAGATCTTTATGACCCGCGCGGCCCCCCACGGCGTACGCAGTATTTT	CRDLYDPRGPPRRTQYF
-	TRBV10-3	TRBJ2-1	-	TGTGCCATCAGTGAGTCTGGGAGGAGGAATGAGCAGTTCTTC	CAISESGRRNEQFF
-	TRBV24-1	TRBJ1-1	-	TGTGCCACCAGTGGCCCAGGAAGGGTCGAGGAGGCGGACACTGAAGCTTTCTTT	CATSGPGRVEEADTEAFF
once	TRBV12-3/TRBV12-4	TRBJ1-1	-	TGTGCCAGCAGCCCCTTGGGGCGGTGGGAAAACACTGAAGCTTTCTTT	CASSPLGRWENTEAFF
few	TRBV5-6	TRBJ1-2	-	TGTGCCAGCAGCTTACAGGGCCTCGCTAACTATGGCTACACCTTC	CASSLQGLANYGYTF
few	TRBV12-3/TRBV12-4	TRBJ2-7	-	TGTGCCACTGGCGACAGCTCCTACGAGCAGTACTTC	CATGDSSYEQYF
-	TRBV7-6	TRBJ2-5	-	TGTGCCAGCAGCTTAACCCGAGAAACCCAAGAGACCCAGTACTTC	CASSLTRETQETQYF
-	TRBV7-2	TRBJ2-7	-	TGTGCCAGCAGCTTAAGTCCGGTGGGTCCCTACGAGCAGTACTTC	CASSLSPVGPYEQYF
few	TRBV2	TRBJ2-3	-	TGTGCCAGCAGTGTCAAGGGATTGAGCACAGATACGCAGTATTTT	CASSVKGLSTDTQYF
few	TRBV7-2	TRBJ2-3	TRBD2	TGTGCCAGCAGGACCCCGGGACTAGCGACAGATACGCAGTATTTT	CASRTPGLATDTQYF
few	TRBV6-5	TRBJ2-7	-	TGTGCCAGCAATTTACAGGGTACCGACGAGCAGTACTTC	CASNLQGTDEQYF
-	TRBV12-3/TRBV12-4	TRBJ2-2	TRBD1	TGTGCCAGCAGTTTCCGAGGGGGCAACACCGGGGAGCTGTTTTTT	CASSFRGGNTGELFF
-	TRBV6-6	TRBJ1-1	-	TGTGCCAGCAGCCGGGAGGGTGAAGCTTTCTTT	CASSREGEAFF
few	TRBV12-3/TRBV12-4	TRBJ2-1	-	TGTGCCAGCATCGTAGATAGCTGGAGCTCCTACAATGAGCAGTTCTTC	CASIVDSWSSYNEQFF
few	TRBV6-5	TRBJ1-1	-	TGTGCCAGCAGTTCCCTAGGGGGAAGGTACACTGAAGCTTTCTTT	CASSSLGGRYTEAFF
many	TRBV7-9	TRBJ2-1	-	TGTGCCAGCAGCTTTCGGGGTGGGGAGACGTTCTTC	CASSFRGGETFF
-	TRBV27	TRBJ1-5	-	TGTGCCAGCAGTTTAAGTCTTGTGGACACCACGAATCAGCCCCAGCATTTT	CASSLSLVDTTNQPQHF
-	TRBV20-1	TRBJ1-3	-	TGCAGTGCTAGGGCGGCGGACTCTGGAAACACCATATATTTT	CSARAADSGNTIYF
few	TRBV7-9	TRBJ2-2	-	TGTGCCAGCAGAGGGGGTCACACCGGGGAGCTGTTTTTT	CASRGGHTGELFF
-	TRBV28	TRBJ2-4	TRBD1	TGTGCCAGCAGTTGGTTGGGACAGGGGGGTCCTAATAAAAACATTCAGTACTTC	CASSWLGQGGPNKNIQYF
many	TRBV7-2	TRBJ1-1	-	TGTGCCAGCAGCTTAGTGGAATCGGGGGGAGCTTTCTTT	CASSLVESGGAFF
-	TRBV7-4	TRBJ2-3	-	TGTGCCAGCAGCCGAGCCGGGGGAGATACGCAGTATTTT	CASSRAGGDTQYF
-	TRBV20-1	TRBJ2-1	TRBD2	TGCAGTGCTGGTCCACCTGGCGGGGGAGATGAGCAGTTCTTC	CSAGPPGGGDEQFF
-	TRBV28	TRBJ2-1	TRBD2	TGTGCCAGCAGTCTTGAGAGACTAGCGTACAATGAGCAGTTCTTC	CASSLERLAYNEQFF
-	TRBV7-2	TRBJ1-2	TRBD1	TGTGCCAGCAGCCGGGGGGACAGGGTCCGGGGCTACACCTTC	CASSRGDRVRGYTF
few	TRBV2	TRBJ1-2	-	TGTGCCAGCAGTGAAGGGTTGGACGGTGTAAATGGCTACACCTTC	CASSEGLDGVNGYTF